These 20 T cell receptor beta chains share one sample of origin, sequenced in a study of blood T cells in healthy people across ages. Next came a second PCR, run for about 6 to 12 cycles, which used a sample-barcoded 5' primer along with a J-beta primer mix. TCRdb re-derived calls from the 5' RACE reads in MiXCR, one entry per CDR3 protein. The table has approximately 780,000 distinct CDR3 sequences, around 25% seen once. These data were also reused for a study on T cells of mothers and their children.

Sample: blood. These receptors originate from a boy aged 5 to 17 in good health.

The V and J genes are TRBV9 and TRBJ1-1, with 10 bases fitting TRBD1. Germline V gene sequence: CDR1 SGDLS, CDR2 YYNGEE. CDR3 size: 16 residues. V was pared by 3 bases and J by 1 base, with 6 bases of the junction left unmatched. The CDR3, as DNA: TGTGCCAGCAGCGCGACAGGGGGCATAAGGAACACTGAAGCTTTCTTT. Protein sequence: CASSATGGIRNTEAFF. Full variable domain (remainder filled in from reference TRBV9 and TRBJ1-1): DSGVTQTPKHLITATGQRVTLRCSPRSGDLSVYWYQQSLDQGLQFLIQYYNGEERAKGNILERFSAQQFPDLHSELNLSSLELGDSALYFCASSATGGIRNTEAFFGQGTRLTVV.

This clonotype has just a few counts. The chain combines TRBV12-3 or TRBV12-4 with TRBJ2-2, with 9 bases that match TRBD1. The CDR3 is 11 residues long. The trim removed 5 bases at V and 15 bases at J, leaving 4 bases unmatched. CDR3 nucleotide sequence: TGTGCCAGCAGTCCGGGACAGGGATTGTTTTTT. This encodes CASSPGQGLFF.

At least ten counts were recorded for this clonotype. Written as DNA, the CDR3 is TGTGCCAGCAGCTTAAGGGCTTTGGCAGGGCGCGATGAGCAGTTCTTC. Protein sequence: CASSLRALAGRDEQFF. The gene calls are TRBV7-2 and TRBJ2-5, with D possibly matching TRBD1 (5 bases). The J call could be wrong; TRBJ2-1 is a better fit for the DNA end. Germline V gene data show CDR1 as SGHTA and CDR2 as FQGNSA. This CDR3 spans 16 amino acids.

CDR3 bases: TGTGCCAGCAGCCCGCCTGAAAGTGGCTACACCTTC. Residues: CASSPPESGYTF. V and J are TRBV12-3 or TRBV12-4 and TRBJ1-2; no reliable D call. With 6 bases removed from V and 7 bases from J, the gap between germline ends came to 12 bases. CDR3 length equals 12 residues.

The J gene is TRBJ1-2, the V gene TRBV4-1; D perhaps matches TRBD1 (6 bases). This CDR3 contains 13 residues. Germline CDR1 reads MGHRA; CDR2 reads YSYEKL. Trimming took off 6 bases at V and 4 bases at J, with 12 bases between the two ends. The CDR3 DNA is TGCGCCAGCAGGCTCACAGGGTCCTATGGCTACACCTTC. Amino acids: CASRLTGSYGYTF.

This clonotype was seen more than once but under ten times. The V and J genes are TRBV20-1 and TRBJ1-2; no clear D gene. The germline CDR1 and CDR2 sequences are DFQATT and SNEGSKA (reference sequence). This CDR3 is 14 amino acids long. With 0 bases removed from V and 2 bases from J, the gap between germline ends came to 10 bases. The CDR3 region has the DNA TGCAGTGCTAGAGAGGAGGGTGTAAACTATGGCTACACCTTC. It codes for CSAREEGVNYGYTF.

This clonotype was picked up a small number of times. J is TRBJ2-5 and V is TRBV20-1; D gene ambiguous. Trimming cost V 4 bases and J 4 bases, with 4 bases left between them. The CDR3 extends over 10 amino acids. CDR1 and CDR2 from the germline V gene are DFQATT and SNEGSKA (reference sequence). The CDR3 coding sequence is TGCAGTGCTAAGGGAGAGACCCAGTACTTC. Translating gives CSAKGETQYF.

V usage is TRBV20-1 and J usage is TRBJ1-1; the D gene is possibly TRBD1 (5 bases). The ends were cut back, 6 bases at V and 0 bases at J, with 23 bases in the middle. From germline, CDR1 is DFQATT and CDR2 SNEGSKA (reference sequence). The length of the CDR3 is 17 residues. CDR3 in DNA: TGCAGTGCCGACACCCTCCCAAGGGGACTTATGAACACTGAAGCTTTCTTT. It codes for CSADTLPRGLMNTEAFF.

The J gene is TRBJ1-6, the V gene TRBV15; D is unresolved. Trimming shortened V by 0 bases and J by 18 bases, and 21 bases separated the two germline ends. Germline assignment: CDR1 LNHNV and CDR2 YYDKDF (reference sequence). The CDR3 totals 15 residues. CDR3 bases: TGTGCCACCAGCAGAGATGAGGAACGGGCAGGTGGGCGCCACTTT. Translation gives CATSRDEERAGGRHF.

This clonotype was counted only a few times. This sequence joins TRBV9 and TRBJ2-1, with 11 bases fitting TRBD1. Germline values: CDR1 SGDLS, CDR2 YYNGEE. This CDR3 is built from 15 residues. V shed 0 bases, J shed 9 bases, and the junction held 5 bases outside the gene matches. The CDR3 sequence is CASSVEDRGLGEQFF. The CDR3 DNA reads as TGTGCCAGCAGCGTAGAGGACAGGGGGCTAGGTGAGCAGTTCTTC.

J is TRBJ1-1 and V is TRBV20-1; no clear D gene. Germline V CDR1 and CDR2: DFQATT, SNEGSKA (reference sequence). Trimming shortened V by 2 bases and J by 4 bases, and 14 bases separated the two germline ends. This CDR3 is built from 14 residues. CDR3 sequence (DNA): TGCAGTGCTAGATCCCCGGCGGTGAGCACTGAAGCTTTCTTT. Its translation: CSARSPAVSTEAFF.

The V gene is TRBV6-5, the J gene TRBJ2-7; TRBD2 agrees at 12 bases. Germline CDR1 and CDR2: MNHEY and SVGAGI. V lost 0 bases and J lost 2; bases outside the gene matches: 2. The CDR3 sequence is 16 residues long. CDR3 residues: CASSYSGTSGPYEQYF. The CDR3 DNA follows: TGTGCCAGCAGTTACTCTGGGACTAGCGGGCCCTACGAGCAGTACTTC.

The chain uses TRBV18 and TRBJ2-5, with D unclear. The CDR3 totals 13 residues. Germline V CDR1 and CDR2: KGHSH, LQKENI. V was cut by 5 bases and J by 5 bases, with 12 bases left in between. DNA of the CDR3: TGTGCCAGCTCAATGAGCGAGTGGGAGACCCAGTACTTC. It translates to CASSMSEWETQYF.

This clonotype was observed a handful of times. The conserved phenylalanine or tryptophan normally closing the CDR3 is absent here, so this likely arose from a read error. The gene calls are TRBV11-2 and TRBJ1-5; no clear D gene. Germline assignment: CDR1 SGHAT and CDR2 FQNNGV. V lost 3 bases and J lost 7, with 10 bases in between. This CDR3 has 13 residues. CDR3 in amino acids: CASSFQDMQPQHL. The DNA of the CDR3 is TGTGCCAGCAGCTTCCAGGATATGCAGCCCCAGCATCTT.

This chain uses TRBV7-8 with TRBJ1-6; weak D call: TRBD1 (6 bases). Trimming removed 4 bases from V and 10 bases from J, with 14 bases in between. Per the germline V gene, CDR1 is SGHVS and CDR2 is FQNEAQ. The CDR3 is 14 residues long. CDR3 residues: CASSSAGVSSPLHF. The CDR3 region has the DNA TGTGCCAGCAGCTCGGCAGGGGTTTCGTCACCCCTCCACTTT.

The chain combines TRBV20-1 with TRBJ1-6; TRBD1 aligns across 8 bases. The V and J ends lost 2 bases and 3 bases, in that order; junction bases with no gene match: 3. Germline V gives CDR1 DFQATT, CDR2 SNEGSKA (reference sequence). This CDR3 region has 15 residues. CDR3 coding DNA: TGCAGTGCTAGAATTGGACAGGGCTATAATTCACCCCTCCACTTT. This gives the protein CSARIGQGYNSPLHF.

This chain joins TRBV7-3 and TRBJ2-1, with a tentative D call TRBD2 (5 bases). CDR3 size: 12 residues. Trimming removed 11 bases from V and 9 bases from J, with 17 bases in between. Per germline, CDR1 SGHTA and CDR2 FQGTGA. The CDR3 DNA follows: TGTGCCGGTCCTTCGTGGCTAGCTGAGCAGTTCTTC. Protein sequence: CAGPSWLAEQFF.

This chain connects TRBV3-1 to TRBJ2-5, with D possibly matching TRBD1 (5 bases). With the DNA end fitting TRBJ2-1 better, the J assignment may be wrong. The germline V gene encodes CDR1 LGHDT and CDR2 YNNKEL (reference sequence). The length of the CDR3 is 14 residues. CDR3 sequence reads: CASSQVGQHNEQFF. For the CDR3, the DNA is TGTGCCAGCAGCCAAGTCGGACAACACAATGAGCAGTTCTTC.

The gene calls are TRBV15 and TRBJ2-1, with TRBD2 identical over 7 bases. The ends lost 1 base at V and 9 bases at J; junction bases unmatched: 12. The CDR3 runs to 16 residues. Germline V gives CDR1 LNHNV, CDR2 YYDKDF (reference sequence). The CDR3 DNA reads TGTGCCACCAGCAGAGGGATGGGGAGGGGCCGGGGTGAGCAGTTCTTC. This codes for CATSRGMGRGRGEQFF. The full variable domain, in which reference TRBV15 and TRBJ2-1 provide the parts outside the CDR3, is DAMVIQNPRYQVTQFGKPVTLSCSQTLNHNVMYWYQQKSSQAPKLLFHYYDKDFNNEADTPDNFQSRRPNTSFCFLDIRSPGLGDTAMYLCATSRGMGRGRGEQFFGPGTRLTVL.

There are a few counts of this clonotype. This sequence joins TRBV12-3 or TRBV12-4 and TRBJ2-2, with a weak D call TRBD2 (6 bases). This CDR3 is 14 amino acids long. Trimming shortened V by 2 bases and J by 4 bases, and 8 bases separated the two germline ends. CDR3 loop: CASSLQAGTGELFF. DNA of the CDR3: TGTGCCAGCAGTTTACAAGCGGGCACCGGGGAGCTGTTTTTT.